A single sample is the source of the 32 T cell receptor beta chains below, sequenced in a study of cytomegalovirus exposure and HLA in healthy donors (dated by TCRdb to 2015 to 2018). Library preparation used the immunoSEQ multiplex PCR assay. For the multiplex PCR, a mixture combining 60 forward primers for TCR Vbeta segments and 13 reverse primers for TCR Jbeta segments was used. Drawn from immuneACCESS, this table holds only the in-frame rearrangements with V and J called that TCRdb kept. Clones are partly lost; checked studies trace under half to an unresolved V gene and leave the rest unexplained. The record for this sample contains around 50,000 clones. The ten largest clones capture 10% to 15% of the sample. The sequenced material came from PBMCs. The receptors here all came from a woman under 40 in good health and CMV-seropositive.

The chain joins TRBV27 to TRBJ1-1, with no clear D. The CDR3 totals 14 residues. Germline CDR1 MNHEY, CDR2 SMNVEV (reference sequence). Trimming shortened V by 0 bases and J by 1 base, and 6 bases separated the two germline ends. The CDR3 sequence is CASSLSVGNTEAFF. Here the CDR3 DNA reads TGTGCCAGCAGTTTATCCGTCGGGAACACTGAAGCTTTCTTT.

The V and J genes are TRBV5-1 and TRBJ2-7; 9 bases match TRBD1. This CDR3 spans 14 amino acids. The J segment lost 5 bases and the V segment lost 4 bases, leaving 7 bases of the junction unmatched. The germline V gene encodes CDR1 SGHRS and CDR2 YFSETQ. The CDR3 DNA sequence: TGCGCCAGCAGCAGGGGACAGGGAGGCAACGAGCAGTACTTC. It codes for CASSRGQGGNEQYF.

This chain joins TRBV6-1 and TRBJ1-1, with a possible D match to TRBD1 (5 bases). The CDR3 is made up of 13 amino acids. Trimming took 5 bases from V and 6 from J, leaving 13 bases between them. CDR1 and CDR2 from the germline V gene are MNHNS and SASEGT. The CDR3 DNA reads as TGTGCCAGCAGTAAACAGGAATTGGCTGAAGCTTTCTTT. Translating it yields CASSKQELAEAFF.

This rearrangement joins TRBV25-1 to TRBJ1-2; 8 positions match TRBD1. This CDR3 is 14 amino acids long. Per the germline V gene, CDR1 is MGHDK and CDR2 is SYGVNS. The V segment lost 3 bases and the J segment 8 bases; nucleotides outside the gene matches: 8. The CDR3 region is CASSDSDRGPGYTF. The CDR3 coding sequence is TGTGCCAGCAGTGATTCCGACAGGGGACCCGGCTACACCTTC.

The CDR3 nucleotides are TGTGCCAGCAGTGGTCGGACAGGGTTAAACACTGAAGCTTTCTTT. It specifies CASSGRTGLNTEAFF. The chain couples TRBV6-1 to TRBJ1-1; 8 bases are a match to TRBD1. The CDR3 totals 15 residues. Trimming at V came to 4 bases and at J to 2 bases, leaving 6 bases not matched to a gene. Germline CDR1 reads MNHNS; CDR2 reads SASEGT.

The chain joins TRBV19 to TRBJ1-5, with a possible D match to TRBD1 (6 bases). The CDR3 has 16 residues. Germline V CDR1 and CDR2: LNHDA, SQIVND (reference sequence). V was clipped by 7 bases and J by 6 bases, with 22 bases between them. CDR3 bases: TGTGCCAGTACACAGACAGGCAGGCGGGCCAGTCAGCCCCAGCATTTT. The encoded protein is CASTQTGRRASQPQHF.

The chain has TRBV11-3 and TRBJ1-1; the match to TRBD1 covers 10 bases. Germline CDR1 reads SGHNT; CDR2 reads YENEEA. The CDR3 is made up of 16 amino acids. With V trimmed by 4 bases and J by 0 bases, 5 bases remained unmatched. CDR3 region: CASSSRTGGLNTEAFF. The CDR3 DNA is TGTGCCAGCAGCTCCCGGACAGGGGGTTTGAACACTGAAGCTTTCTTT.

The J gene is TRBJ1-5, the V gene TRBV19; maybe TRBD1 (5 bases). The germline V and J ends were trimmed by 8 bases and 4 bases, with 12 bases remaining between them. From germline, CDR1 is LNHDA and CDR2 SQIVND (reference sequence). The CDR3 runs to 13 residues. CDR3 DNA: TGTGCCAGTTCACCGGGGGTTAATCAGCCCCAGCATTTT. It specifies CASSPGVNQPQHF.

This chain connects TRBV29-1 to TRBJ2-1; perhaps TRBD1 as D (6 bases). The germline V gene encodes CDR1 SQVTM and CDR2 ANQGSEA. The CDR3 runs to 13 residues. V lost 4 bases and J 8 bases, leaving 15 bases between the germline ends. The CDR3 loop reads CSVVGQRRDEQFF. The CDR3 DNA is TGCAGCGTTGTCGGACAGCGAAGGGATGAGCAGTTCTTC.

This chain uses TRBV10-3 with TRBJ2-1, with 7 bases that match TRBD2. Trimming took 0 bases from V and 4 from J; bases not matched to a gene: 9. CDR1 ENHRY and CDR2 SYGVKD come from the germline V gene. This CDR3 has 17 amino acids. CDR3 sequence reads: CAISESVAASGYNEQFF. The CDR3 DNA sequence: TGTGCCATCAGTGAGTCAGTTGCGGCTAGCGGTTACAATGAGCAGTTCTTC.

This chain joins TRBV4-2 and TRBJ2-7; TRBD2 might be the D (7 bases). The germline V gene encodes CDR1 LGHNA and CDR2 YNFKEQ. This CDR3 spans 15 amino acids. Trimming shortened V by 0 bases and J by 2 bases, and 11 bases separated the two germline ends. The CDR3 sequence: CASSQEGGAAYEQYF. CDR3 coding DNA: TGTGCCAGCAGCCAAGAGGGGGGGGCAGCCTACGAGCAGTACTTC.

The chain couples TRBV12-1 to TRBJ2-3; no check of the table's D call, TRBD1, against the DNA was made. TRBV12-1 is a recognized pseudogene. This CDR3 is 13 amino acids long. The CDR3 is CASSFQGVDTQYF. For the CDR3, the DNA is TGTGCCAGCAGCTTTCAGGGTGTAGATACGCAGTATTTT.

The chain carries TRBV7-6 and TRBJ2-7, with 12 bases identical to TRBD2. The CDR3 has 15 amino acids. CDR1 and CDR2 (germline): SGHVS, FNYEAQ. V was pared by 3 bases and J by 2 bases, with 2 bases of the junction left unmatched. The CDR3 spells CASSLGLAGTYEQYF. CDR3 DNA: TGTGCCAGCAGCTTGGGACTAGCGGGTACCTACGAGCAGTACTTC.

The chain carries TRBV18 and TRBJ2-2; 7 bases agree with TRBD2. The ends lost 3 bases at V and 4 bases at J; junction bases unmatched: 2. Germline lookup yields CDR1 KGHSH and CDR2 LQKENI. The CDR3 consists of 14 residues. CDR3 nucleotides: TGTGCCAGCTCACCGACTAGCTCCACCGGGGAGCTGTTTTTT. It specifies CASSPTSSTGELFF.

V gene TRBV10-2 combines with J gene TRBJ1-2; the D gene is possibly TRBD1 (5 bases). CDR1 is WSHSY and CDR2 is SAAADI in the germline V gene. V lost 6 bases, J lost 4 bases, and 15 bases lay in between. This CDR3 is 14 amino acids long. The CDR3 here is CASRPGQGGYGYTF. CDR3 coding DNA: TGCGCCAGCAGGCCTGGTCAGGGAGGCTATGGCTACACCTTC.

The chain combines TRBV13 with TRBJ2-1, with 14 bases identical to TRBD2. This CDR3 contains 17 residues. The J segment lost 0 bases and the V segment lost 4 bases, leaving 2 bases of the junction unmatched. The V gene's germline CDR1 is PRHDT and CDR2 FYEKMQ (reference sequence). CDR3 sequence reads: CASSSGTSGSSYNEQFF. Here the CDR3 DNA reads TGTGCCAGCAGCTCGGGGACTAGCGGGAGCTCCTACAATGAGCAGTTCTTC.

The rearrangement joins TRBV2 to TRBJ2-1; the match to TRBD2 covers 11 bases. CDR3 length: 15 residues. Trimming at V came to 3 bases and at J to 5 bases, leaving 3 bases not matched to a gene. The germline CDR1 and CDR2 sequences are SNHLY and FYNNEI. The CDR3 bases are TGTGCCAGCAGTGACCGACTAGCGGGAAACAATGAGCAGTTCTTC. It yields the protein CASSDRLAGNNEQFF.

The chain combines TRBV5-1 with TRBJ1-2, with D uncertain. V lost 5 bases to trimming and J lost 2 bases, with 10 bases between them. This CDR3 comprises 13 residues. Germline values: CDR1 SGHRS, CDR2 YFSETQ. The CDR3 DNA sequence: TGCGCCAGCAGTCCCGCGGGAAACTATGGCTACACCTTC. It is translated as CASSPAGNYGYTF.

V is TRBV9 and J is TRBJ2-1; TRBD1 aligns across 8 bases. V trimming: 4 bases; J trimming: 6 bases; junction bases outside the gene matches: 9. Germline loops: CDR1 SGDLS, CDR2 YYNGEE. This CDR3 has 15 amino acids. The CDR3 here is CASSPTGGKLNEQFF. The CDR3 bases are TGTGCCAGCAGCCCCACAGGGGGAAAACTCAATGAGCAGTTCTTC.

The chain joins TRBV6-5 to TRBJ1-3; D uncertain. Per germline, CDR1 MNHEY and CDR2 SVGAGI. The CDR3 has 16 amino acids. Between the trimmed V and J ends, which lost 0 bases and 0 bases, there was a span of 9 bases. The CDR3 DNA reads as TGTGCCAGCAGTTACTCGGGAGTTGACTCTGGAAACACCATATATTTT. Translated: CASSYSGVDSGNTIYF.

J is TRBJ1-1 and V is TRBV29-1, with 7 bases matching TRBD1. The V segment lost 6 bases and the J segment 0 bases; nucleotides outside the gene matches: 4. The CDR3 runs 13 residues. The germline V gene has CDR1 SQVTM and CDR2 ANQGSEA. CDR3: CSVGGQLNTEAFF. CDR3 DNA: TGCAGCGTGGGGGGACAGTTGAACACTGAAGCTTTCTTT. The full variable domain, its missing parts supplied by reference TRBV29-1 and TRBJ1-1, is SAVISQKPSRDICQRGTSLTIQCQVDSQVTMMFWYRQQPGQSLTLIATANQGSEATYESGFVIDKFPISRPNLTFSTLTVSNMSPEDSSIYLCSVGGQLNTEAFFGQGTRLTVV.

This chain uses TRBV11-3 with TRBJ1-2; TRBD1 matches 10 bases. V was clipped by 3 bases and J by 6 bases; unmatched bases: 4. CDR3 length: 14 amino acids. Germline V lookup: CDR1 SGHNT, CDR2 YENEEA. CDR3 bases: TGTGCCAGCAGCTTTATCGGGACAGGGGATGGCTACACCTTC. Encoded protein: CASSFIGTGDGYTF.

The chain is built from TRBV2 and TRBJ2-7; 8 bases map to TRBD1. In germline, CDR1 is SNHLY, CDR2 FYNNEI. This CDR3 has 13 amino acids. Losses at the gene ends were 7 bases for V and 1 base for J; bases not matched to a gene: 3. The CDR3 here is CASIGTGSYEQYF. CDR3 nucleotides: TGTGCCAGCATCGGGACAGGTTCCTACGAGCAGTACTTC.

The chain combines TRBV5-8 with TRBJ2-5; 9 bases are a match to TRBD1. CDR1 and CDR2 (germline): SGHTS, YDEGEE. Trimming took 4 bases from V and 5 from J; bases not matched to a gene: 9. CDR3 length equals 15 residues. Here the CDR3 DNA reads TGTGCCAGCAGCGGGGAAACAGGGGGCGTTGAGACCCAGTACTTC. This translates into CASSGETGGVETQYF.

The CDR3 is CASSLGRGSNQPQHF. The CDR3 region has the DNA TGTGCCAGCAGCTTAGGCCGCGGGAGCAATCAGCCCCAGCATTTT. The J gene is TRBJ1-5, the V gene TRBV13, with D unresolved. Germline V gene sequence: CDR1 PRHDT, CDR2 FYEKMQ (reference sequence). This CDR3 is built from 15 residues. Trimming took off 0 bases at V and 1 base at J, with 7 bases between the two ends.

The CDR3: CASSSGRVEKLFF. CDR3 DNA: TGTGCCAGCAGCTCCGGGAGGGTTGAAAAACTGTTTTTT. V and J are TRBV11-3 and TRBJ1-4; the D is unclear. Trimming took 4 bases from V and 7 from J, leaving 10 bases between them. The germline V gene has CDR1 SGHNT and CDR2 YENEEA. The CDR3 has 13 residues.

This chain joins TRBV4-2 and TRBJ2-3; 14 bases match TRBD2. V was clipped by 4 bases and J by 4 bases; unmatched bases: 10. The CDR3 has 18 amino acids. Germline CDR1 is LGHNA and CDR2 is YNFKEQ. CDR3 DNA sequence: TGTGCCAGCAGCCCACTGACTAGCGGGAGGGCCGTGGCAGATACGCAGTATTTT. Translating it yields CASSPLTSGRAVADTQYF.

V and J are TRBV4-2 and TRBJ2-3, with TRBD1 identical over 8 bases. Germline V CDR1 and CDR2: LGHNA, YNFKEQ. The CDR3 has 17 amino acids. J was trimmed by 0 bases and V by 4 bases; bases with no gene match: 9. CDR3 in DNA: TGTGCCAGCAGCCCCAACCTCGGACAGGGTAGCACAGATACGCAGTATTTT. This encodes CASSPNLGQGSTDTQYF.

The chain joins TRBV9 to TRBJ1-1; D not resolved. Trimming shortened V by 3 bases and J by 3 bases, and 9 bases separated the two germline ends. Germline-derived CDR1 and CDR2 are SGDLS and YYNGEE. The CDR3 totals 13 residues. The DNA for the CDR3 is TGTGCCAGCAGCGCCCTACAGTACACTGAAGCTTTCTTT. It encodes CASSALQYTEAFF.

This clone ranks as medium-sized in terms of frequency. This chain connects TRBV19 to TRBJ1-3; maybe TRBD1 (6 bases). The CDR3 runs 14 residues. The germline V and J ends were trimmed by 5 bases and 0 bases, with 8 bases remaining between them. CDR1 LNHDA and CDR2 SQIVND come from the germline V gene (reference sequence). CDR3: CASSFRGSGNTIYF. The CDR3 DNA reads TGTGCCAGTAGTTTCAGGGGCTCTGGAAACACCATATATTTT. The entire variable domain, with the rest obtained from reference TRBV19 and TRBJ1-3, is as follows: DGGITQSPKYLFRKEGQNVTLSCEQNLNHDAMYWYRQDPGQGLRLIYYSQIVNDFQKGDIAEGYSVSREKKESFPLTVTSAQKNPTAFYLCASSFRGSGNTIYFGEGSWLTVV.

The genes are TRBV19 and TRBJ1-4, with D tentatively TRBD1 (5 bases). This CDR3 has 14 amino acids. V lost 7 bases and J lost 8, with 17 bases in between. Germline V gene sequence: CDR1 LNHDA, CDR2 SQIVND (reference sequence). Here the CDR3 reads CASTSPGLGEKLFF. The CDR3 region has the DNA TGTGCCAGTACCAGCCCGGGACTGGGAGAAAAACTGTTTTTT.

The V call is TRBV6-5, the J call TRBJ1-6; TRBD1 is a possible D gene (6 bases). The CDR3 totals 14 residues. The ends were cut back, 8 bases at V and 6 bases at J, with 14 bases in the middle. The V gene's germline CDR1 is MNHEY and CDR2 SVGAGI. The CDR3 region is CASFQRQANSPLHF. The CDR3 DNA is TGTGCCAGCTTCCAGAGACAGGCTAATTCACCCCTCCACTTT.